One sample yielded the 13 T cell receptor beta chains listed below, sequenced in a study of molecular identifiers for immune sequencing clone quantification. TCRdb passed the PCR reads through MiXCR, listing each CDR3 protein once. The repertoire consists of 90,000 or so distinct CDR3 sequences, with 21% occurring once and the leading ten covering approximately 1%. The specimen sequenced was naive CD8+ T cells from blood, with Jurkat cell RNA spiked in. Subset denoted: FACS-sorted CD8+CD4-CCR7+CD45RA+ naive T cells. Receptors originate from a human donor in good health. Some libraries in this study had Jurkat cell RNA spiked in.

The chain joins TRBV12-3 or TRBV12-4 to TRBJ2-5, with 7 bases aligning to TRBD1. This CDR3 contains 15 residues. V lost 6 bases to trimming and J lost 3 bases; unmatched junction nucleotides: 10. In nucleotides, the CDR3 is TGTGCCAGCAGCCATTGGGACAGCCCCGAAGAGACCCAGTACTTC. This sequence encodes CASSHWDSPEETQYF.

This clonotype was counted many times. This chain uses TRBV11-2 with TRBJ2-3; D remains ambiguous. V was cut by 8 bases and J by 0 bases, with 15 bases left in between. Looked up from germline, CDR1 is SGHAT and CDR2 is FQNNGV. The CDR3 consists of 15 residues. In DNA form, the CDR3 reads TGTGCCAGCGCGCCCTATTATGGGAGCACAGATACGCAGTATTTT. It translates to CASAPYYGSTDTQYF. Full variable domain (missing parts from reference TRBV11-2 and TRBJ2-3): EAGVAQSPRYKIIEKRQSVAFWCNPISGHATLYWYQQILGQGPKLLIQFQNNGVVDDSQLPKDRFSAERLKGVDSTLKIQPAKLEDSAVYLCASAPYYGSTDTQYFGPGTRLTVL.

This clonotype was seen many times. The chain recombines TRBV4-1 with TRBJ2-3, with TRBD2 matching over 9 bases. From germline, CDR1 is MGHRA and CDR2 YSYEKL. Unmatched junction bases numbered 1, after V lost 0 bases and J lost 3 bases. This CDR3 has 15 residues. The CDR3 loop reads CASSQDGLATDTQYF. CDR3 nucleotides: TGCGCCAGCAGCCAAGATGGACTAGCGACAGATACGCAGTATTTT.

This clonotype was observed a few times. The rearrangement joins TRBV6-5 to TRBJ1-2; D not certain. V lost 5 bases to trimming and J lost 3 bases, with 13 bases between them. CDR1 MNHEY and CDR2 SVGAGI come from the germline V gene. The CDR3 loop spans 14 amino acids. CDR3 protein: CASSQSSSYYGYTF. CDR3 DNA sequence: TGTGCCAGCAGTCAGTCGTCCTCCTACTATGGCTACACCTTC.

The chain carries TRBV4-1 and TRBJ2-1; D is perhaps TRBD1 (5 bases). The V end lost 0 bases, the J end lost 4 bases, and 10 bases lay between the germline ends. The CDR3 is 15 amino acids. CDR1 and CDR2 from the germline V gene are MGHRA and YSYEKL. The CDR3 coding sequence is TGCGCCAGCAGCCAAGAGCAGGACAATTACAATGAGCAGTTCTTC. Translating gives CASSQEQDNYNEQFF.

This clonotype came up many times. The chain is built from TRBV29-1 and TRBJ2-3, with TRBD2 matching 12 bases. V lost 8 bases to trimming and J lost 0 bases; unmatched junction nucleotides: 6. The CDR3 extends over 15 amino acids. The V gene's germline CDR1 is SQVTM and CDR2 ANQGSEA. CDR3 coding DNA: TGCAGCTCCGGGACTAGCGGGCGAAGCACAGATACGCAGTATTTT. It translates to CSSGTSGRSTDTQYF.

J is TRBJ1-5 and V is TRBV9; D unresolved. Germline loops: CDR1 SGDLS, CDR2 YYNGEE. Trimming left V 7 bases short and J 5 bases short, with 34 bases between. The CDR3 contains 20 residues. The CDR3 reads CASHRERRTWLPGEYQPQHF. CDR3 nucleotides: TGTGCCAGCCACCGGGAAAGGAGAACTTGGCTACCAGGAGAGTATCAGCCCCAGCATTTT. Using reference TRBV9 and TRBJ1-5 for the parts outside the CDR3, the full variable domain is DSGVTQTPKHLITATGQRVTLRCSPRSGDLSVYWYQQSLDQGLQFLIQYYNGEERAKGNILERFSAQQFPDLHSELNLSSLELGDSALYFCASHRERRTWLPGEYQPQHFGDGTRLSIL.

This clonotype appeared many times. This sequence joins TRBV19 and TRBJ1-1; TRBD1 matches at 7 bases. The CDR3 consists of 15 residues. V was pared by 7 bases and J by 3 bases, with 11 bases of the junction left unmatched. Germline CDR1 reads LNHDA; CDR2 reads SQIVND (reference sequence). CDR3 residues: CASTPTGVVDTEAFF. In DNA form, the CDR3 reads TGTGCCAGTACCCCTACAGGGGTTGTAGACACTGAAGCTTTCTTT.

This clonotype was detected only once. A much bigger clone sits one base away, suggesting this may be a read error. The chain combines TRBV3-1 with TRBJ2-7; D perhaps matches TRBD2 (6 bases). The CDR3 runs 13 residues. CDR1 LGHDT and CDR2 YNNKEL come from the germline V gene (reference sequence). The ends were cut back, 8 bases at V and 6 bases at J, with 17 bases in the middle. CDR3 bases: TGTGCCAGCGGGGCAGGAGGGCGCACCGAGCAGTACTTC. Translating gives CASGAGGRTEQYF.

This clonotype was seen a handful of times. The chain has TRBV19 and TRBJ2-1; D is unresolved. V lost 1 base, J lost 14 bases, and 18 bases lay in between. There are 14 residues in the CDR3. Germline CDR1 LNHDA, CDR2 SQIVND (reference sequence). Here the CDR3 reads CASSIGVVRPEKFF. The CDR3 nucleotides read TGTGCCAGTAGTATAGGGGTGGTCAGACCCGAGAAGTTCTTC.

In this sample, this clonotype turned up a few times. A junction boundary mismatches the germline segment, possibly from a read error. This rearrangement joins TRBV28 to TRBJ2-1; 7 nucleotides match TRBD2. The germline gives CDR1 MDHEN, CDR2 SYDVKM. The CDR3 is 13 amino acids. As DNA, the CDR3 is TGTGCCAGCAGTGGACTAGTTTACAATGAACAGTTCTTC. Translation: CASSGLVYNEQFF.

Details on this clonotype: This may arise from a read error, as a much more abundant clone is one base away. The chain combines TRBV6-5 with TRBJ2-7; the D gene is possibly TRBD1 (6 bases). The germline CDR1 and CDR2 sequences are MNHEY and SVGAGI. The CDR3 loop spans 14 amino acids. Trimming removed 1 base at V and 9 bases at J, with 16 bases between. The CDR3 loop reads CASSYLAGALVQYF. Here the CDR3 DNA reads TGTGCCAGCAGTTACTTGGCAGGGGCCTTGGTGCAGTACTTC.

This clonotype was seen a few times. This chain links TRBV9 with TRBJ1-4; TRBD1 matches 9 bases. With 4 bases clipped from V and 7 bases from J, the junction kept 11 bases outside the gene matches. CDR1 and CDR2 from the germline V gene are SGDLS and YYNGEE. The CDR3 spans 16 residues. The CDR3 here is CASSWGPGQGGEKLFF. CDR3 coding DNA: TGTGCCAGCAGCTGGGGCCCGGGACAGGGAGGTGAAAAACTGTTTTTT.